This TCR beta chain was found in a study of molecular identifiers for immune sequencing clone quantification. TCRdb recomputed calls from the PCR reads with MiXCR, one row per CDR3 protein. The sample has 460,000 or so distinct CDR3 sequences; about 25% are singletons. In this sample, this clonotype turned up many times. Trimming left V 11 bases short and J 0 bases short, with 18 bases between. CDR3 length: 15 residues. In germline, CDR1 is LNHNV, CDR2 YYDKDF (reference sequence). V and J are TRBV15 and TRBJ2-3; D is perhaps TRBD1 or TRBD2 (5 bases each). The sequencing sample was made of naive CD8+ T cells from blood, with Jurkat cell RNA spiked in. Subset in this sample: FACS-sorted CD8+CD4-CCR7+CD45RA+ naive T cells. The sequence was collected from a human donor in good health. Some libraries in this study had Jurkat cell RNA spiked in. The CDR3, as DNA: TGTGCCTCATTATCTAGGGACGCAAGCACAGATACGCAGTATTTT. Translation gives CASLSRDASTDTQYF.